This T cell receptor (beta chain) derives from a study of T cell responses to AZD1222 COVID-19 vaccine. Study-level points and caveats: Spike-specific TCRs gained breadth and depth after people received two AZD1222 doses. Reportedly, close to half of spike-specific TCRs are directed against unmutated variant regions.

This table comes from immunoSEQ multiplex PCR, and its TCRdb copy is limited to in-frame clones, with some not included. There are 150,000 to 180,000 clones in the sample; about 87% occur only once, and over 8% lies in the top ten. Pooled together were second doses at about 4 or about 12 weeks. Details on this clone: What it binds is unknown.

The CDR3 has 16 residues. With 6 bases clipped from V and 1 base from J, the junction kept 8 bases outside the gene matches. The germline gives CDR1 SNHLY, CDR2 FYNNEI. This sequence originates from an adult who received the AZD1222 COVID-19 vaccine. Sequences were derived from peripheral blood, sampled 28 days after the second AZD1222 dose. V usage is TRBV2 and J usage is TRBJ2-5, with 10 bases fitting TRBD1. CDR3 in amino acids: CASRRTRDRGQETQYF. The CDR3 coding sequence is TGTGCCAGCAGGAGAACCCGGGACAGGGGCCAAGAGACCCAGTACTTC.